Below are 23 T cell receptor beta chains sequenced from a single sample in a study of shared clonotypes between healthy human individuals. Libraries were prepared by immunoSEQ multiplex PCR; TCRdb keeps only in-frame clonotypes and omits some of them. The table records about a million clones, approximately 77% of them present only once. The sample consisted of memory CD4+ T cells from PBMCs. Indicated subset: CD45RA-negative fraction. The receptors shown here come from a man between 18 and 35 years old in good health. Some clones in this sample may be carry-over from other donors' samples.

Of note for this clone: A much larger clone is a single base away; this may be a read error. The same CDR3 arises from other DNA sequences in this sample as well. The V and J genes are TRBV30 and TRBJ1-5, with a weak D call TRBD1 (6 bases). Germline V CDR1 and CDR2: GTSNPN, SVGIG (reference sequence). The CDR3 extends over 16 amino acids. In DNA, the CDR3 is TGCGCCTGGAGTGGCGGCGGGGGGCAGGAGAACCAGCCCCAGCATTTT. It is translated as CAWSGGGGQENQPQHF.

This clone was seen many times. This chain connects TRBV9 to TRBJ2-7; 12 nucleotides align to TRBD2. Germline V gene data show CDR1 as SGDLS and CDR2 as YYNGEE. The CDR3 loop spans 15 amino acids. V lost 4 bases to trimming and J lost 4 bases; unmatched junction nucleotides: 6. The CDR3, as DNA: TGTGCCAGCAGCTCAGGACTAGCGGGACTTTACGAGCAGTACTTC. It specifies CASSSGLAGLYEQYF.

The chain recombines TRBV6-5 with TRBJ1-2; TRBD1 is a possible D gene (6 bases). From germline, CDR1 is MNHEY and CDR2 SVGAGI. V gave up 6 bases and J gave up 8 bases, with 19 bases separating them. This CDR3 region has 14 residues. CDR3 DNA sequence: TGTGCCAGCAGCCCCGACAGGCTTCGGCAGGGCTACACCTTC. Protein: CASSPDRLRQGYTF.

This clone was observed a single time. The chain recombines TRBV15 with TRBJ2-2, with a weak D call TRBD1 (6 bases). Per germline, CDR1 LNHNV and CDR2 YYDKDF (reference sequence). This CDR3 has 16 amino acids. The V gene lost 0 bases and the J gene lost 1 base, with 9 bases spanning the gap. This CDR3 reads CATSRDRGLNTGELFF. CDR3 in DNA: TGTGCCACCAGCAGAGACAGGGGTCTGAACACCGGGGAGCTGTTTTTT.

The V and J genes are TRBV6-5 and TRBJ2-2, with D possibly TRBD2 on 5 matching bases. This CDR3 has 16 amino acids. CDR1 and CDR2 from the germline V gene are MNHEY and SVGAGI. Trimming shortened V by 4 bases and J by 6 bases, and 18 bases separated the two germline ends. The DNA of the CDR3 is TGTGCCAGCAGTTTGCACGGAGGATATAATCCCGGGGAGCTGTTTTTT. Its protein product is CASSLHGGYNPGELFF.

Many counts were recorded for this clone. This rearrangement joins TRBV5-4 to TRBJ2-3; the D gene is possibly TRBD1 (5 bases). Trimming removed 4 bases at V and 1 base at J, with 16 bases between. Germline values: CDR1 SGHNT, CDR2 YYREEE (reference sequence). The CDR3 contains 16 residues. The CDR3 sequence is CASSRAKGIGTDTQYF. The CDR3 coding sequence is TGTGCCAGCAGCCGGGCGAAGGGGATCGGCACAGATACGCAGTATTTT.

This clone was picked up one time. The chain combines TRBV7-9 with TRBJ2-3; D remains ambiguous. The CDR3 sequence is 13 residues long. The V gene lost 5 bases and the J gene lost 2 bases, with 8 bases spanning the gap. Germline-derived CDR1 and CDR2 are SEHNR and FQNEAQ (reference sequence). This CDR3 reads CASSPYYTDTQYF. In nucleotides, the CDR3 is TGTGCCAGCAGCCCATACTACACAGATACGCAGTATTTT.

This clone was observed at least ten times. The rearrangement joins TRBV9 to TRBJ1-3; D perhaps matches TRBD1 (5 bases). Trimming took 3 bases from V and 2 from J, leaving 9 bases between them. The germline V gene encodes CDR1 SGDLS and CDR2 YYNGEE. The CDR3 is 14 residues long. CDR3 nucleotides: TGTGCCAGCAGCGGCGGGACTACTGGAAACACCATATATTTT. Encoded protein: CASSGGTTGNTIYF.

The chain has TRBV5-6 and TRBJ1-2, with TRBD1 matching over 12 bases. The CDR3 runs 15 residues. J was trimmed by 7 bases and V by 0 bases; bases with no gene match: 4. CDR1 and CDR2 (germline): SGHDT, YYEEEE. The CDR3 protein is CASSLAGTGGAGYTF. The CDR3 DNA sequence: TGTGCCAGCAGCTTGGCCGGGACAGGGGGCGCTGGCTACACCTTC.

On this clone itself: Other DNA sequences in the sample encode the same CDR3. The chain is built from TRBV6-6 and TRBJ2-7, with D tentatively TRBD2 (6 bases). Trimming pared 3 bases from V and 3 bases from J, leaving 12 bases between. CDR3 length equals 14 residues. Germline loops: CDR1 MNHNY, CDR2 SVGAGI (reference sequence). DNA of the CDR3: TGTGCCAGCAGTTATAGCGGCCAGGACTACGAGCAGTACTTC. Translated: CASSYSGQDYEQYF.

The chain recombines TRBV5-6 with TRBJ2-7; 9 bases line up with TRBD2. After removal of 1 base from V and 3 bases from J, the junction contained 5 bases not matched to a gene. The CDR3 has 15 residues. Germline V gives CDR1 SGHDT, CDR2 YYEEEE. The CDR3 spells CASSLYASGNYEQYF. The CDR3 coding sequence is TGTGCCAGCAGCTTGTACGCTAGCGGGAACTACGAGCAGTACTTC.

This clone occurred once. A much larger clonotype is one base distant, so this may be a read error. Other DNA sequences in this sample translate to the same CDR3. V usage is TRBV7-9 and J usage is TRBJ2-3; D possibly uses TRBD1 or TRBD2 (5 bases each). The V gene lost 3 bases and the J gene lost 4 bases, with 5 bases spanning the gap. CDR1 is SEHNR and CDR2 is FQNEAQ in the germline V gene (reference sequence). CDR3 length: 12 amino acids. CDR3 loop: CASSLGADTQYF. The CDR3 region has the DNA TGTGCCAGCAGCTTGGGGGCAGATACGCAGTATTTT. Using reference TRBV7-9 and TRBJ2-3 for the parts outside the CDR3, the full variable domain is DTGVSQNPRHKITKRGQNVTFRCDPISEHNRLYWYRQTLGQGPEFLTYFQNEAQLEKSRLLSDRFSAERPKGSFSTLEIQRTEQGDSAMYLCASSLGADTQYFGPGTRLTVL.

J is TRBJ2-7 and V is TRBV15; the D gene is possibly TRBD1 (6 bases). Trimming stripped 4 bases from V and 3 bases from J, with 16 bases between. CDR3 length: 15 residues. Germline lookup yields CDR1 LNHNV and CDR2 YYDKDF (reference sequence). Written as DNA, the CDR3 is TGTGCCACCAGCATCCCAGGGGCCCTAAACTACGAGCAGTACTTC. Residues: CATSIPGALNYEQYF.

V usage is TRBV5-1 and J usage is TRBJ1-1; D unclear. Trimming removed 6 bases from V and 6 bases from J, with 18 bases in between. The germline gives CDR1 SGHRS, CDR2 YFSETQ. The CDR3 contains 14 residues. The CDR3 loop is CASTRLGSEAEAFF. CDR3 nucleotides: TGCGCCAGCACCCGGCTGGGCAGCGAGGCTGAAGCTTTCTTT.

This sequence joins TRBV14 and TRBJ1-1; D perhaps matches TRBD1 (6 bases). Germline V gene sequence: CDR1 SGHDN, CDR2 FVKESK. Trimming pared 4 bases from V and 3 bases from J, leaving 15 bases between. This CDR3 region has 15 residues. The chain's CDR3 is CASSRLTGEYTEAFF. The CDR3 DNA reads TGTGCCAGCAGCCGATTGACAGGCGAGTACACTGAAGCTTTCTTT.

The chain combines TRBV5-6 with TRBJ2-7; D possibly corresponds to TRBD1 (8 bases). Germline V gives CDR1 SGHDT, CDR2 YYEEEE. The CDR3 contains 15 residues. The ends were cut back, 3 bases at V and 0 bases at J, with 13 bases in the middle. CDR3 bases: TGTGCCAGCAGCTGGGGGGGACAGGCCTCCTACGAGCAGTACTTC. Protein: CASSWGGQASYEQYF.

This chain uses TRBV30 with TRBJ2-1; maybe TRBD1 (5 bases). The V gene's germline CDR1 is GTSNPN and CDR2 SVGIG (reference sequence). The V and J ends lost 6 bases and 2 bases respectively, with 8 bases between them. The CDR3 has 12 amino acids. The CDR3 nucleotides read TGTGCCTGCCAGGGAACCTACAATGAGCAGTTCTTC. Its translation is CACQGTYNEQFF.

About this clone itself: The identical CDR3 is also encoded by other nucleotide sequences in the sample. The CDR3: CASSIEGRSTGELFF. CDR3 bases: TGTGCCAGTAGTATAGAGGGCAGATCGACCGGGGAGCTGTTTTTT. The V call is TRBV19, the J call TRBJ2-2; D remains unclear. The germline CDR1 and CDR2 sequences are LNHDA and SQIVND (reference sequence). Trimming took 0 bases from V and 5 from J, leaving 10 bases between them. The CDR3 is 15 residues long. The whole variable domain, filled in from reference TRBV19 and TRBJ2-2, reads DGGITQSPKYLFRKEGQNVTLSCEQNLNHDAMYWYRQDPGQGLRLIYYSQIVNDFQKGDIAEGYSVSREKKESFPLTVTSAQKNPTAFYLCASSIEGRSTGELFFGEGSRLTVL.

The rearrangement joins TRBV6-6 to TRBJ1-2, with TRBD1 identical over 7 bases. The CDR3 covers 16 residues. The V segment lost 5 bases and the J segment 6 bases; nucleotides outside the gene matches: 15. Germline V gene lookup returns CDR1 MNHNY and CDR2 SVGAGI (reference sequence). The CDR3: CASSPGQPPVGDGYTF. In nucleotides, the CDR3 is TGTGCCAGCAGTCCGGGACAGCCGCCGGTGGGGGATGGCTACACCTTC.

This clone was seen ten or more times. The J gene is TRBJ1-1, the V gene TRBV20-1; D gene ambiguous. V dropped 0 bases and J dropped 11 bases, with 10 bases sitting between them. The CDR3 covers 11 residues. The germline gives CDR1 DFQATT, CDR2 SNEGSKA (reference sequence). The CDR3 sequence is CSARERGNAFF. DNA for the CDR3: TGCAGTGCTAGAGAACGGGGAAACGCTTTCTTT.

This clone has only a few counts. The chain links TRBV9 to TRBJ1-1; D not certain. CDR1 and CDR2 (germline): SGDLS, YYNGEE. The CDR3 loop spans 13 amino acids. V shed 4 bases and J shed 3 bases, with 10 bases lying between them. For the CDR3, the DNA is TGTGCCAGCAGCTATGCCGGGGACACTGAAGCTTTCTTT. Translated, it gives CASSYAGDTEAFF.

The table lists this clone with a few counts. Other DNA sequences in the same sample also yield this CDR3. V is TRBV28 and J is TRBJ1-1, with unresolved D. CDR1 is MDHEN and CDR2 is SYDVKM in the germline V gene. Between the trimmed V and J ends, which lost 2 bases and 0 bases, there was a span of 7 bases. The CDR3 has 14 amino acids. CDR3 region: CASSLVSMNTEAFF. The CDR3 coding sequence is TGTGCCAGCAGTTTAGTCAGTATGAACACTGAAGCTTTCTTT.

The rearrangement links TRBV4-2 to TRBJ2-2; D is unresolved. V gave up 1 base and J gave up 1 base, with 10 bases separating them. The CDR3 consists of 16 residues. The V gene's germline CDR1 is LGHNA and CDR2 YNFKEQ. The CDR3 region has the DNA TGTGCCAGCAGCCAAGGGGTGGCAGGGAACACCGGGGAGCTGTTTTTT. This sequence encodes CASSQGVAGNTGELFF.